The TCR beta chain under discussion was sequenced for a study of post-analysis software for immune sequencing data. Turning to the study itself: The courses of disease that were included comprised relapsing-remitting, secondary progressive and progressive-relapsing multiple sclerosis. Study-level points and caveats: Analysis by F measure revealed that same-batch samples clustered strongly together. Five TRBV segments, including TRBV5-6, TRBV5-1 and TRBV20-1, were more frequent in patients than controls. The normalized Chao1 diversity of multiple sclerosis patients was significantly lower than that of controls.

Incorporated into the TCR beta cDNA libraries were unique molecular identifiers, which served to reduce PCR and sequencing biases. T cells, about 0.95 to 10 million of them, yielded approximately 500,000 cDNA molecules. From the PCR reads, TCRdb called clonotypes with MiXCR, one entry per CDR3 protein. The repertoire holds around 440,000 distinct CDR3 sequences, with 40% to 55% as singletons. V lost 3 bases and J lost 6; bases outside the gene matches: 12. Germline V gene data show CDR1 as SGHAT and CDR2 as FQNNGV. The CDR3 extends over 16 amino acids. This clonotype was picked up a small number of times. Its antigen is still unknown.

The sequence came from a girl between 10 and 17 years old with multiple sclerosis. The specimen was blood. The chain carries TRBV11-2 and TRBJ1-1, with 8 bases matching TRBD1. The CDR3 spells CASSFQLQGASPEAFF. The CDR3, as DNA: TGTGCCAGCAGCTTTCAACTCCAGGGGGCATCACCTGAAGCTTTCTTT.